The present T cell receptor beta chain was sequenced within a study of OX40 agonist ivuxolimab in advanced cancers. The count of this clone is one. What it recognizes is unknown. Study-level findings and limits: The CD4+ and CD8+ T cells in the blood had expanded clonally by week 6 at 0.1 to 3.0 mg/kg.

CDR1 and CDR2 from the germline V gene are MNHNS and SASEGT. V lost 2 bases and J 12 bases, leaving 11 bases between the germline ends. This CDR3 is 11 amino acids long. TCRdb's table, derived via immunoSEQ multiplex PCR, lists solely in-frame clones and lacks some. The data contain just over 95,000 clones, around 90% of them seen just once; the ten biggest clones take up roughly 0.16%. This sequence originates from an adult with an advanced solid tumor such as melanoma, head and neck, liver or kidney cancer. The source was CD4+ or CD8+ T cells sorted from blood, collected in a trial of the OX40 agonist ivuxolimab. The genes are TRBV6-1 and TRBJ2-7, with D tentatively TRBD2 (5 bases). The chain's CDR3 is CASSEIGEGYF. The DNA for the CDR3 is TGTGCCAGCAGTGAAATAGGCGAGGGGTACTTC.